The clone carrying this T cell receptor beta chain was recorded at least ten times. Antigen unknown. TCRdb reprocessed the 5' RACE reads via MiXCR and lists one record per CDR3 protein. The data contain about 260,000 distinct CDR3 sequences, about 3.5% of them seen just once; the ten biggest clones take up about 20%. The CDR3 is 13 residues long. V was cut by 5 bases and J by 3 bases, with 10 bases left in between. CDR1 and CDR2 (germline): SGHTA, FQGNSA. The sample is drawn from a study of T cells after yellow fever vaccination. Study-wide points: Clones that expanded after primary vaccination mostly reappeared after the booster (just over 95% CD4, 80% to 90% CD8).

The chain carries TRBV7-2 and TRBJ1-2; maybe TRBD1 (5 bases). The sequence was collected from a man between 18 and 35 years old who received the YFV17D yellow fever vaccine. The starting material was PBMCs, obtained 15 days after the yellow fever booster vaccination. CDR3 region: CASSMRGYYGYTF. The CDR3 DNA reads TGTGCCAGCAGCATGCGGGGGTACTATGGCTACACCTTC.